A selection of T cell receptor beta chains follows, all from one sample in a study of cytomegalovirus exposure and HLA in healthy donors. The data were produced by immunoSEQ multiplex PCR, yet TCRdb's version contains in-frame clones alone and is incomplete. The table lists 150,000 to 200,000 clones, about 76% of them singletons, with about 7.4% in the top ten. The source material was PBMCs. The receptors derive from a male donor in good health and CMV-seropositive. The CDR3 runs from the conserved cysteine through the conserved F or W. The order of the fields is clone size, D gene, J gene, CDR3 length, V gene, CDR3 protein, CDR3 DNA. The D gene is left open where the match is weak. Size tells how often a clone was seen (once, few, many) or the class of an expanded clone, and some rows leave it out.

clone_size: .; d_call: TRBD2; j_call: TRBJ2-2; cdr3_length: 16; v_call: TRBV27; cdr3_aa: CASSFLAGGHTGELFF; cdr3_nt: TGTGCCAGCAGCTTTTTAGCGGGGGGCCACACCGGGGAGCTGTTTTTT
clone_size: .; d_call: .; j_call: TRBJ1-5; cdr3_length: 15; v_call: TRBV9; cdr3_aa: CASSVEGHSNQPQHF; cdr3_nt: TGTGCCAGCAGCGTAGAGGGGCACAGCAATCAGCCCCAGCATTTT
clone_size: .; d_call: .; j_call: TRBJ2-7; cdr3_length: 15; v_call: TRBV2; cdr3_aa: CASRYRQAIGGEQYF; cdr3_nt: TGTGCCAGCAGATATAGGCAGGCTATCGGAGGAGAGCAGTACTTC
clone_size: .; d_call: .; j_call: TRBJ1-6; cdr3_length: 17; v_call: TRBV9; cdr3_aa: CASSALAGSSYNSPLHF; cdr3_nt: TGTGCCAGCAGCGCCCTCGCCGGGAGCTCCTATAATTCACCCCTCCACTTT
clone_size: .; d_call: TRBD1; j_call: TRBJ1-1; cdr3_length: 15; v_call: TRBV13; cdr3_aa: CASSVTGTGNTEAFF; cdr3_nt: TGTGCCAGCAGCGTCACCGGGACAGGGAACACTGAAGCTTTCTTT
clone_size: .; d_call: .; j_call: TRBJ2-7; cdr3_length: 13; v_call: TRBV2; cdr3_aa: CASSEGGYSEQYF; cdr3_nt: TGTGCCAGCAGTGAAGGGGGCTACTCCGAGCAGTACTTC
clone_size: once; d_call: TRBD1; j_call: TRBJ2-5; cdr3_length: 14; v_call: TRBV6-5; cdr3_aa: CASKGQGAVETQYF; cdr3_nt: TGTGCCAGCAAGGGACAGGGGGCAGTGGAGACCCAGTACTTC
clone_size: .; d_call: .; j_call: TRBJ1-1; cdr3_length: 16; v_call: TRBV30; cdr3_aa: CAWAVWEGPGSTEAFF; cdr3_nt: TGTGCCTGGGCGGTTTGGGAGGGACCGGGGAGCACTGAAGCTTTCTTT
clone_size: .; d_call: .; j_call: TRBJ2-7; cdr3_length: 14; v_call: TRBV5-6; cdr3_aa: CASSLFYFRREQYF; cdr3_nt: TGTGCCAGCAGCTTGTTTTACTTTCGGAGAGAGCAGTACTTC
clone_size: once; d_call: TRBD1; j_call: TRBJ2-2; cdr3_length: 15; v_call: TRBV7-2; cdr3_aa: CASSTGGWYTGELFF; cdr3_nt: TGTGCCAGCAGTACAGGGGGATGGTACACCGGGGAGCTGTTTTTT
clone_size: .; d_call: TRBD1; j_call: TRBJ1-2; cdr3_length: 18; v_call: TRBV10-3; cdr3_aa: CAISERVSGTGRSYGYTF; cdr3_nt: TGTGCCATCAGTGAGAGGGTTTCCGGGACAGGTAGGAGCTATGGCTACACCTTC
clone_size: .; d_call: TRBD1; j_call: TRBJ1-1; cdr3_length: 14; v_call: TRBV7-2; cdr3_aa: CASSIDRGRTEAFF; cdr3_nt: TGTGCCAGCAGCATCGACAGGGGGCGAACTGAAGCTTTCTTT
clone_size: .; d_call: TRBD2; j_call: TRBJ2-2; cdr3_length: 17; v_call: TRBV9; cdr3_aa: CASSVRSGGENTGELFF; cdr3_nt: TGTGCCAGCAGCGTACGAAGCGGGGGGGAGAACACCGGGGAGCTGTTTTTT
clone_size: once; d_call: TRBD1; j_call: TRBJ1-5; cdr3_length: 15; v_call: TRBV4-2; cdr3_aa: CASSQGQGGNQPQHF; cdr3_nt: TGTGCCAGCAGCCAAGGCCAGGGGGGCAATCAGCCCCAGCATTTT
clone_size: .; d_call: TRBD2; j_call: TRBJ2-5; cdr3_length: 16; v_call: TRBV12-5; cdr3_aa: CASALGVAGREETQYF; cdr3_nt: TGTGCTAGTGCCTTGGGGGTAGCGGGGAGGGAGGAGACCCAGTACTTC
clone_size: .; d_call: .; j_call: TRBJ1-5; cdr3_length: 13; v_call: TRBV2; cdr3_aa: CASSARARQPQHF; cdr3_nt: TGTGCCAGCAGTGCCAGGGCGCGACAGCCCCAGCATTTT
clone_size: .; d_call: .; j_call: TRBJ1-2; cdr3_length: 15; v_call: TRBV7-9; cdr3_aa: CASSLGAVPNYGYTF; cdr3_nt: TGTGCCAGCAGCTTAGGGGCAGTGCCTAACTATGGCTACACCTTC
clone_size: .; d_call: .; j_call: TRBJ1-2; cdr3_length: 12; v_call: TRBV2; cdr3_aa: CASSPRRGGYTF; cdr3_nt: TGTGCCAGCAGTCCCCGAAGGGGGGGCTACACCTTC
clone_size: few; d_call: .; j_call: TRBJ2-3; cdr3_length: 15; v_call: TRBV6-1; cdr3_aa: CASSDTGGNPDTQYF; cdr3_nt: TGTGCCAGCAGTGACACAGGAGGGAACCCAGATACGCAGTATTTT
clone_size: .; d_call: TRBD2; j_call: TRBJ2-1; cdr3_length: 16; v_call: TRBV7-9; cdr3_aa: CASPQRDPEGSNEQFF; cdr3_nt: TGTGCCAGCCCGCAGCGGGACCCGGAGGGCTCCAATGAGCAGTTCTTC
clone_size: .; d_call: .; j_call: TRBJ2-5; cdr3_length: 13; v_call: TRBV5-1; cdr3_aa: CASSFGAQETQYF; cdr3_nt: TGCGCCAGCAGCTTTGGGGCCCAAGAGACCCAGTACTTC
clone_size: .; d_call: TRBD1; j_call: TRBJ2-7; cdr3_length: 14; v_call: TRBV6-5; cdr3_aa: CASSPEDRTYEQYF; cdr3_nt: TGTGCCAGCAGCCCCGAGGACAGGACCTACGAGCAGTACTTC
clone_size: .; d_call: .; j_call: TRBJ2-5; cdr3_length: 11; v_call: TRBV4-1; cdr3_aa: CASSQGVEQYF; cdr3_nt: TGCGCCAGCAGCCAAGGCGTGGAGCAGTACTTC
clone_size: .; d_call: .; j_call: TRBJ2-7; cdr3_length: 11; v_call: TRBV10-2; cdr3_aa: CASRAGYEQYF; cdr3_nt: TGCGCCAGCAGGGCAGGCTACGAGCAGTACTTC
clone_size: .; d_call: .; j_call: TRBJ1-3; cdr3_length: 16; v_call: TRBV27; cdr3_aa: CASSPGHRNSGNTIYF; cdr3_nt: TGTGCCAGCAGTCCGGGACATCGGAACTCTGGAAACACCATATATTTT
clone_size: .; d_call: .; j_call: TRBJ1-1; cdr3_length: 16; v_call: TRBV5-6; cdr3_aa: CASSARPAEGSSEAFF; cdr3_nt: TGTGCCAGCAGCGCTCGGCCCGCCGAGGGATCCTCTGAAGCTTTCTTT
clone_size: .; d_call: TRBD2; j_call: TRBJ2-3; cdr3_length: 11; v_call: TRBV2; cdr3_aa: CASRAGGTQYF; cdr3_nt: TGTGCCAGCAGGGCGGGAGGTACGCAGTATTTT
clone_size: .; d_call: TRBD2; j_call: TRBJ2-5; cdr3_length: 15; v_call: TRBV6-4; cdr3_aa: CASSDSSGGIETQYF; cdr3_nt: TGTGCCAGCAGTGACAGCAGCGGGGGGATCGAGACCCAGTACTTC
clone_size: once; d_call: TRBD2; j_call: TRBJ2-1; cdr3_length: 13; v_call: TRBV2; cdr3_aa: CASLLAGGNEQFF; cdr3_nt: TGTGCCAGCTTGCTAGCGGGGGGGAATGAGCAGTTCTTC
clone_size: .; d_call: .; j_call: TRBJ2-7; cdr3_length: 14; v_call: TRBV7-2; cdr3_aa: CASSLERGRNEQYF; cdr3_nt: TGTGCCAGCAGCTTAGAAAGGGGAAGAAACGAGCAGTACTTC
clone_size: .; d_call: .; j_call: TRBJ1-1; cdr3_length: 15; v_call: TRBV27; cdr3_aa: CASSSLGGASAEAFF; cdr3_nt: TGTGCCAGCAGCTCCCTGGGGGGGGCTTCTGCTGAAGCTTTCTTT
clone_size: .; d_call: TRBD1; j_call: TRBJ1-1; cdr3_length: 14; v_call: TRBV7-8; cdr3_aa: CASSDRVGTTEAFF; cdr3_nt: TGTGCCAGCAGCGACAGGGTCGGTACGACTGAAGCTTTCTTT